This TCR beta chain was obtained from a study of CD8+CD57+ T cells in acquired aplastic anemia. TCR beta VDJ and CDR3 profiling used genomic DNA as template. TCRdb redid the calling of the reads with MiXCR, one entry per CDR3 protein. The table lists hundreds of thousands of distinct CDR3 sequences, about two thirds of them singletons. The CDR3 has 18 residues. Looked up from germline, CDR1 is SQVTM and CDR2 is ANQGSEA. Trimming removed 6 bases from V and 1 base from J; junction bases left unmatched: 20. This clonotype was obtained from a human donor in good health, serving as a control. V is TRBV29-1 and J is TRBJ1-2; TRBD1 aligns across 7 bases. The sample comprised sorted CD4+, CD8+, or CD8+CD57+ T cells (not recorded which) from PBMCs. CDR3 region: CSVAEIDRVTSRNYGYTF. The CDR3, as DNA: TGCAGCGTCGCCGAGATAGACAGGGTTACTTCCCGTAACTATGGCTACACCTTC.